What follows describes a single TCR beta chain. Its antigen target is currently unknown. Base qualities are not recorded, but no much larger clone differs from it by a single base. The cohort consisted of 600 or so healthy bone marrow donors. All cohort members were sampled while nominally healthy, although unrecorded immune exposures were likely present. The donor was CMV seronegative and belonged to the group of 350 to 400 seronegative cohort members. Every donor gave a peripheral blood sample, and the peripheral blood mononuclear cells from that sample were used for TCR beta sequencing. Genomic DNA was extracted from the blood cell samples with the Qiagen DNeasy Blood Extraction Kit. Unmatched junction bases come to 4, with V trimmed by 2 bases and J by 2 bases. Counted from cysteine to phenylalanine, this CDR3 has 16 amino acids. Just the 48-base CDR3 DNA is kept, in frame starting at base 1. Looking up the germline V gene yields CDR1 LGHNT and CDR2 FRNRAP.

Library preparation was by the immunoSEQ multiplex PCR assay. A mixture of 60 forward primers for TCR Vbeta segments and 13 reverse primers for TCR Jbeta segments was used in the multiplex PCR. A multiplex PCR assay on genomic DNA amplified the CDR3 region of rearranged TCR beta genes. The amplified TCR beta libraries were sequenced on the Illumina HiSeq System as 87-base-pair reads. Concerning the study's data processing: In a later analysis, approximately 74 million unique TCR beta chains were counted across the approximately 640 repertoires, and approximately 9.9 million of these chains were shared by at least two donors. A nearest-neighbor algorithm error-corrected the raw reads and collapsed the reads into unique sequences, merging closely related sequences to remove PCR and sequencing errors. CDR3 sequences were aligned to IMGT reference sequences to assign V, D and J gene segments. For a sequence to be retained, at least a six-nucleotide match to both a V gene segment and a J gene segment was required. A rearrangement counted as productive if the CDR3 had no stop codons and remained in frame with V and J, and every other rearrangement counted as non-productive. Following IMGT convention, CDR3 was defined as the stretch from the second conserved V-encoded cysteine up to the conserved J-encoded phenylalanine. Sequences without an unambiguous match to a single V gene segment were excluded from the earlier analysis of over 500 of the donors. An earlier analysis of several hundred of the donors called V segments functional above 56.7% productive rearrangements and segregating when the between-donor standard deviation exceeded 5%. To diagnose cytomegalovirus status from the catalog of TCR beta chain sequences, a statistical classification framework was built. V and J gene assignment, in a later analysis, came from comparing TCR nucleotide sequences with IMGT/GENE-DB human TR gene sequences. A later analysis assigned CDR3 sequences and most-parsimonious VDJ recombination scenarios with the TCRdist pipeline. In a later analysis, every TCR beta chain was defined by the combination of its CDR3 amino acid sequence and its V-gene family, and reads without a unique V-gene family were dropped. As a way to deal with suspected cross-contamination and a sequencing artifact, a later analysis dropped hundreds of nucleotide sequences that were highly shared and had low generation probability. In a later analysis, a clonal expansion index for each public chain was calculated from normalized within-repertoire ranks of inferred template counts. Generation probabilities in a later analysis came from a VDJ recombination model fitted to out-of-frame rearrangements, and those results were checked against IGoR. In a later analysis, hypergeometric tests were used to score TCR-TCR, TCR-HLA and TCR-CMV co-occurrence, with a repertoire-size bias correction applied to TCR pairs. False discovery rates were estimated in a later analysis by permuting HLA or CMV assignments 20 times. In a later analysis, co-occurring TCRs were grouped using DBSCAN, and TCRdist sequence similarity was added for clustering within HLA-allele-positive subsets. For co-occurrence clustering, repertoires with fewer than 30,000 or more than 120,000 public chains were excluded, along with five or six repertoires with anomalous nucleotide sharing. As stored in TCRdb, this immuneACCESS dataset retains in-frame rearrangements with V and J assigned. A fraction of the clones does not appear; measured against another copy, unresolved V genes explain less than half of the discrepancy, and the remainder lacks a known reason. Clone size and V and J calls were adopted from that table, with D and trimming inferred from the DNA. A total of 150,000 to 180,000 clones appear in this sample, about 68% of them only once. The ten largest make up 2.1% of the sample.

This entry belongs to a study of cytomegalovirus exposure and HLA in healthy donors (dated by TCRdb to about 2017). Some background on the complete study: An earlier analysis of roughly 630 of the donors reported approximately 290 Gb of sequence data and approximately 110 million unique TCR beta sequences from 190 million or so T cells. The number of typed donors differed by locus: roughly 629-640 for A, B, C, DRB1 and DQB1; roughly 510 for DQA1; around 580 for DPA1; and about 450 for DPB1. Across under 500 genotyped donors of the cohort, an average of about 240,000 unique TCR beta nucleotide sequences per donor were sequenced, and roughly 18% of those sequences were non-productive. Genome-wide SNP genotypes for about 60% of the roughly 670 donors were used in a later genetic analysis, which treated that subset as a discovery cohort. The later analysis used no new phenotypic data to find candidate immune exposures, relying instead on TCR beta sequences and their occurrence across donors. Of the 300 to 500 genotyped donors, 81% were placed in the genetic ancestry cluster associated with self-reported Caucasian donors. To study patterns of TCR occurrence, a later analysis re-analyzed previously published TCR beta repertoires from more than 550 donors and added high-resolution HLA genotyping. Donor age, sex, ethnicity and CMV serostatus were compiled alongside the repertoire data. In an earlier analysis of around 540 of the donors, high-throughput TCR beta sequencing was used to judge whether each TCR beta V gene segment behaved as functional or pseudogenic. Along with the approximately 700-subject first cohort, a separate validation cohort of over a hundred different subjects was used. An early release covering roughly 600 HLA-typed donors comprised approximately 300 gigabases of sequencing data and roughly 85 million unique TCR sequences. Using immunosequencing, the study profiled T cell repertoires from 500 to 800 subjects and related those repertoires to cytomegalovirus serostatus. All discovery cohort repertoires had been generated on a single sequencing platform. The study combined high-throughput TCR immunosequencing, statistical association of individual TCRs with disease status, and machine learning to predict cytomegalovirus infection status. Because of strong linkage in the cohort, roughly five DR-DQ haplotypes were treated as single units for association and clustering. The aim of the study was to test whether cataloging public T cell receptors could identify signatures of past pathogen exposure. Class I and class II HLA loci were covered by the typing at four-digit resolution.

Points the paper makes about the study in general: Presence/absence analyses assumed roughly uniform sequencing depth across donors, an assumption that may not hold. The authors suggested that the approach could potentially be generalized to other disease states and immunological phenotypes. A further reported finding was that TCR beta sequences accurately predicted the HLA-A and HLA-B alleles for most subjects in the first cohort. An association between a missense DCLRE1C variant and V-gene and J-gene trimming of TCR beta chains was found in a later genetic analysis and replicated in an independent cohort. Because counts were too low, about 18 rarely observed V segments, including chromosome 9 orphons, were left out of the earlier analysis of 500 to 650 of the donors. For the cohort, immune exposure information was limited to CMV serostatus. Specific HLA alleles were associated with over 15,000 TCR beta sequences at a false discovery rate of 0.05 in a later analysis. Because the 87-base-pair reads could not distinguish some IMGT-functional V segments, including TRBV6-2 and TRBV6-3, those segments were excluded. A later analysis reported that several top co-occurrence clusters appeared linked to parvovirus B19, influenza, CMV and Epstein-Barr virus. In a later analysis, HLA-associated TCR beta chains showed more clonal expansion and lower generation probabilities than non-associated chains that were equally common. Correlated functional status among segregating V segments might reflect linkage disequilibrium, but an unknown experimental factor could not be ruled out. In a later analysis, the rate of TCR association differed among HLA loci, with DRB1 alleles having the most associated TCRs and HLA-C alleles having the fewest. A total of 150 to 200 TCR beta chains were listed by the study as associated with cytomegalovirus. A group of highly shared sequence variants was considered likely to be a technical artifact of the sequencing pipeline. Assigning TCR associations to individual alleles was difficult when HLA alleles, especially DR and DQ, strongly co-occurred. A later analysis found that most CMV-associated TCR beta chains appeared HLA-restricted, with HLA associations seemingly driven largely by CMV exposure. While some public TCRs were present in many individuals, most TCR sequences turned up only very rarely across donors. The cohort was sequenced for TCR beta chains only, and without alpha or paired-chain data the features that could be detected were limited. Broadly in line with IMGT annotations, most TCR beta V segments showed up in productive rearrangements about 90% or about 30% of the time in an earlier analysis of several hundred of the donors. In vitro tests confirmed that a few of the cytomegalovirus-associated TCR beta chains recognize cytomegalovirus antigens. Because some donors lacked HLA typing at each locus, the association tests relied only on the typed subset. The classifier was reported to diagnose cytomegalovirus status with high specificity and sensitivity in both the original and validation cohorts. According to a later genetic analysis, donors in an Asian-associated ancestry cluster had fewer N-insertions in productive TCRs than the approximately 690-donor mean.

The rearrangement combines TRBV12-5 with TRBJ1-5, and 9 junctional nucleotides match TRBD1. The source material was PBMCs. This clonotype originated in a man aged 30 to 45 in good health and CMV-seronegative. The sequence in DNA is TGTGCTAGTGGTTTGACCACAGGGGGCGGCAATCAGCCCCAGCATTTT. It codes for CASGLTTGGGNQPQHF.